This T cell receptor beta chain was sequenced in a study of siplizumab effects on memory and regulatory T cells. Findings and limits, study-wide: Controls had 26.9% Treg-derived mappable alloreactive CD4+ clones on average, versus less than 70% with siplizumab.

The V gene's germline CDR1 is SGHAT and CDR2 FQNNGV. Between the trimmed V and J ends, which lost 5 bases and 1 base, there was a span of 14 bases. The CDR3 extends over 16 amino acids. As for this clone: The antigen is undetermined.

Clones were read by immunoSEQ multiplex PCR, and TCRdb kept only the in-frame ones, dropping some. The table lists about 100,000 clones, roughly nine tenths of them singletons, with approximately 0.66% in the top ten. The sequenced sample consisted of Tregs sorted from blood. The receptor comes from a human donor in good health. This rearrangement joins TRBV11-2 to TRBJ2-2, with D perhaps assigned TRBD1 or TRBD2 (5 bases each). DNA for the CDR3: TGTGCCAGCAGCAGAGGGCAGGGCGGGAACACCGGGGAGCTGTTTTTT. Encoded protein: CASSRGQGGNTGELFF. Complete variable domain (other parts from reference TRBV11-2 and TRBJ2-2): EAGVAQSPRYKIIEKRQSVAFWCNPISGHATLYWYQQILGQGPKLLIQFQNNGVVDDSQLPKDRFSAERLKGVDSTLKIQPAKLEDSAVYLCASSRGQGGNTGELFFGEGSRLTVL.